This section outlines one TCR beta chain sequence together with its context. Treatment indicated: oral pan-JAK inhibitor, 5-10 mg twice daily. The CDR3 runs 13 residues. The V end was cut by 4 bases, the J end by 4 bases, with 12 bases between. Germline loops: CDR1 SQVTM, CDR2 ANQGSEA. RNA extraction and reverse transcription yielded cDNA as sequencing template. Here immunoSEQ multiplex PCR was the method, and the copy in TCRdb shows in-frame clones only, minus some. This table has over 95,000 clones, 60% to 75% appearing once. The record originates from a study of CD8+ T cells in alopecia areata. The sample was CD8+ T cells sorted from blood, taken at week 4, from a patient treated with tofacitinib. The sequence was collected from a human donor with alopecia areata. V gene TRBV29-1 combines with J gene TRBJ2-3; D remains unclear. The CDR3 region is CSVASTTADTQYF. CDR3 DNA: TGCAGCGTTGCATCTACTACCGCAGATACGCAGTATTTT.